One T cell receptor beta chain is described in this entry. As yet, its antigen is unknown. The sort gate was single viable CD3+CD4+CD8-CD45RO+ cells for memory CD4+ T cells. The assay was immunoSEQ multiplex PCR, and TCRdb's table has in-frame clones only and misses some. The sample yields 55,000 to 60,000 clones, about 81% seen once. The record originates from a study of memory CD4+ T cells and cytomegalovirus serostatus. Study information: Donors were healthy Belgian adults, several CMV seropositive and some 24 seronegative.

Germline assignment: CDR1 SGHAT and CDR2 FQDESV (reference sequence). The CDR3 has 14 amino acids. Trimming stripped 4 bases from V and 1 base from J, with 7 bases between. Study-wide points: Each of 67 CMV-associated TCRbeta sequences occurred in one to five individuals.

Sample: memory CD4+ T cells from blood. The sequence came from an adult in good health and CMV-seronegative. V gene TRBV11-1 combines with J gene TRBJ2-2, with no clear D. This CDR3 reads CASSSAVNTGELFF. CDR3 nucleotides: TGTGCCAGCAGCTCCGCAGTGAACACCGGGGAGCTGTTTTTT.